This entry lists 3 T cell receptor beta chains sequenced from one sample in a study of identical twins. TCRdb re-analysed the 5' RACE reads in MiXCR, keeping a single row per CDR3 protein. The sample includes about 240,000 distinct CDR3 sequences, 10% of them seen just once. Sequencing was carried out using memory T cells sorted from blood. The receptors come from a man between 50 and 59 years old in good health.

V is TRBV7-8 and J is TRBJ1-5; unclear D gene. This CDR3 has 14 residues. V was pared by 3 bases and J by 3 bases, with 9 bases between. Germline V lookup: CDR1 SGHVS, CDR2 FQNEAQ. The DNA for the CDR3 is TGTGCCAGCAGCTTCCAGCGAGACAATCAGCCCCAGCATTTT. It specifies CASSFQRDNQPQHF.

The chain uses TRBV7-2 and TRBJ1-2; the D is unclear. Germline V gene data show CDR1 as SGHTA and CDR2 as FQGNSA. Deletions cut 5 bases from V and 10 bases from J, with 14 bases between. The CDR3 runs 12 residues. Written as DNA, the CDR3 is TGTGCCAGCAGCCTTTCCGTAGCTCACTACACCTTC. This encodes CASSLSVAHYTF. The whole variable domain, filled in from reference TRBV7-2 and TRBJ1-2, reads GAGVSQSPSNKVTEKGKDVELRCDPISGHTALYWYRQSLGQGLEFLIYFQGNSAPDKSGLPSDRFSAERTGGSVSTLTIQRTQQEDSAVYLCASSLSVAHYTFGSGTRLTVV.

The rearrangement uses TRBV7-2 and TRBJ2-3; tentatively, D is TRBD1 (6 bases). This CDR3 spans 13 amino acids. Germline values: CDR1 SGHTA, CDR2 FQGNSA. Trimming stripped 4 bases from V and 4 bases from J, with 9 bases between. The DNA of the CDR3 is TGTGCCAGCAGCTCCTGGACAGCAGATACGCAGTATTTT. It encodes CASSSWTADTQYF. The whole variable domain, remainder taken from reference TRBV7-2 and TRBJ2-3, is GAGVSQSPSNKVTEKGKDVELRCDPISGHTALYWYRQSLGQGLEFLIYFQGNSAPDKSGLPSDRFSAERTGGSVSTLTIQRTQQEDSAVYLCASSSWTADTQYFGPGTRLTVL.